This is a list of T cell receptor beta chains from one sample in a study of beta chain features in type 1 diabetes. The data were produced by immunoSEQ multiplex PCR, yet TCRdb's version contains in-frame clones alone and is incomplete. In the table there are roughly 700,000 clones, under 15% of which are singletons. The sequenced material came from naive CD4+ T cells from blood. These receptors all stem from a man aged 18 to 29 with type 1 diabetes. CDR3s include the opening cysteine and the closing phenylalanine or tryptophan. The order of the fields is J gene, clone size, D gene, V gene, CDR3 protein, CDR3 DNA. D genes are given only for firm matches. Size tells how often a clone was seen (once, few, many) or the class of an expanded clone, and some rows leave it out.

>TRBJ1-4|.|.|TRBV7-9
CASSSTTDSFEKLFF
TGTGCCAGCAGCTCGACTACAGACAGTTTCGAAAAACTGTTTTTT
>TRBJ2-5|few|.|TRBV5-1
CASSLLGGDQETQYF
TGCGCCAGCAGCTTGCTAGGCGGAGATCAAGAGACCCAGTACTTC
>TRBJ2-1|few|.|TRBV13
CASSFRQGWGIGEQFF
TGTGCCAGCAGCTTTCGTCAGGGGTGGGGTATAGGGGAGCAGTTCTTC
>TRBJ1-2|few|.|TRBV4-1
CASSQFPGGQIPTNYGYTF
TGCGCCAGCAGCCAATTTCCGGGAGGGCAAATACCGACTAACTATGGCTACACCTTC
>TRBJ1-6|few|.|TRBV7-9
CASSLGGSSYNSPLHF
TGTGCCAGCAGCTTAGGGGGGAGCTCCTATAATTCACCCCTCCACTTT
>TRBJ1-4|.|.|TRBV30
CAWSAGRTNEKLFF
TGTGCCTGGAGTGCGGGCCGGACTAATGAAAAACTGTTTTTT
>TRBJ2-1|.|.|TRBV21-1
CASSNPGRENEQFF
TGTGCCAGCAGCAACCCCGGCAGGGAAAATGAGCAGTTCTTC
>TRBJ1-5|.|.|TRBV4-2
CASSQAGQPQHF
TGTGCCAGCAGCCAAGCGGGTCAGCCCCAGCATTTT
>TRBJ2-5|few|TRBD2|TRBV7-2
CASSLDASGANTQYF
TGTGCCAGCAGCTTAGATGCTAGCGGGGCCAACACCCAGTACTTC
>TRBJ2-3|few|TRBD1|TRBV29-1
CSVAGQGGTDTQYF
TGCAGCGTTGCGGGACAGGGGGGCACAGATACGCAGTATTTT
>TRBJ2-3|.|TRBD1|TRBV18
CASSEDRASDTQYF
TGTGCCAGCTCAGAGGACAGGGCATCAGATACGCAGTATTTT
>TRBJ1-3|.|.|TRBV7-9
CASNHDEGENHSGNTIYF
TGTGCCAGCAACCACGACGAGGGGGAGAACCACTCTGGAAACACCATATATTTT
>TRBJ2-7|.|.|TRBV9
CASSLMSEGYEQYF
TGTGCCAGCAGCCTCATGTCGGAGGGATACGAGCAGTACTTC
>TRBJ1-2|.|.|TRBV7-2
CASSFRNSLYGYTF
TGTGCCAGCAGCTTTCGGAACAGCCTCTATGGCTACACCTTC